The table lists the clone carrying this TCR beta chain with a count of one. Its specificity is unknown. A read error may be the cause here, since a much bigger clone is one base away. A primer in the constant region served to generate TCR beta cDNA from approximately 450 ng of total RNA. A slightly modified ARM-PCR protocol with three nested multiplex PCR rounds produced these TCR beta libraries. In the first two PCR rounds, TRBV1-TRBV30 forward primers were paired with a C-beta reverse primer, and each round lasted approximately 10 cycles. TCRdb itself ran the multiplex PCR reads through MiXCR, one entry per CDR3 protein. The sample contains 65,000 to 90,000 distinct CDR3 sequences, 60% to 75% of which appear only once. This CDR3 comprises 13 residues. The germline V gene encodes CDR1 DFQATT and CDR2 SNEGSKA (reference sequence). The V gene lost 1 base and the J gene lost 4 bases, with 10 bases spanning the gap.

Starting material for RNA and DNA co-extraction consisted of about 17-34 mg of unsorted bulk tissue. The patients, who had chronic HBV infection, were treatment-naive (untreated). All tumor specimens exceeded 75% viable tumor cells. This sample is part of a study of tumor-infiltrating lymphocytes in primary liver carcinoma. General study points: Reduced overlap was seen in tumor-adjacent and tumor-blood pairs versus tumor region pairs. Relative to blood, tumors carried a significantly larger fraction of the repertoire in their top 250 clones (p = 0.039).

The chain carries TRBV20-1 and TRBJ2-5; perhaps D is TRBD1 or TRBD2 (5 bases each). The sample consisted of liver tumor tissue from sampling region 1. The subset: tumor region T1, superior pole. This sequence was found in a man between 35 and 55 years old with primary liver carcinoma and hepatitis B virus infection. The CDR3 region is CSARAGARETQYF. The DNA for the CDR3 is TGCAGTGCTAGAGCCGGGGCGCGAGAGACCCAGTACTTC.